The rows below give T cell receptor beta chains drawn from one sample of a study of T cells in Graves' hyperthyroidism and ophthalmopathy. TCRdb fed the multiplex PCR reads into MiXCR, producing one record per CDR3 protein. The sample has over 450,000 distinct CDR3 sequences, 15% to 20% seen once; the top ten hold roughly 18%. The source material was blood. Source of these receptors: a woman aged 18-29 years with Graves' ophthalmopathy. Each CDR3 is given with its conserved first and last residue. D genes are given only for firm matches. Some rows mark clone size as missing; the rest say once, few, many or name a class of expanded clone.

d_call j_call cdr3_length clone_size v_call cdr3_aa cdr3_nt
. TRBJ1-1 13 few TRBV29-1 CSAEEGGHTEAFF TGCAGCGCCGAGGAGGGAGGGCACACTGAAGCTTTCTTT
. TRBJ2-1 14 many TRBV13 CASSFYAGYNEQFF TGTGCCAGCAGCTTTTATGCGGGCTACAATGAGCAGTTCTTC
TRBD2 TRBJ2-1 17 . TRBV9 CASSVGEGLAGYNEQFF TGTGCCAGCAGCGTAGGGGAGGGACTAGCGGGTTACAATGAGCAGTTCTTC
. TRBJ2-2 11 few TRBV12-3/TRBV12-4 CAMGADGELFF TGTGCCATGGGGGCGGACGGGGAGCTGTTTTTT
. TRBJ2-1 15 . TRBV27 CASRLDSLPYNEQFF TGTGCCAGCAGGTTGGACTCCCTCCCGTACAATGAGCAGTTCTTC
. TRBJ2-6 15 . TRBV5-5 CASSLGRAGANVLTF TGTGCCAGCAGCTTGGGGAGGGCTGGGGCCAACGTCCTGACTTTC
. TRBJ1-1 14 few TRBV5-6 CASNPGPLFTEAFF TGTGCCAGCAACCCGGGGCCGTTGTTCACTGAAGCTTTCTTT
. TRBJ1-2 12 many TRBV2 CASSGTSYGYTF TGTGCCAGCAGCGGGACGTCCTATGGCTACACCTTC
. TRBJ2-7 13 . TRBV7-2 CASSFSISYEQYF TGTGCCAGCAGCTTCTCTATATCCTACGAGCAGTACTTC
TRBD1 TRBJ1-5 15 many TRBV18 CASSPDRAPNQPQHF TGTGCCAGCTCACCTGACAGGGCCCCAAATCAGCCCCAGCATTTT
. TRBJ2-1 14 . TRBV5-4 CASSRVGGTIEQFF TGTGCCAGCAGCCGCGTGGGGGGTACCATCGAGCAGTTCTTC